A single TCR beta chain is shown here with its context. Antigen: not known. Sequencing used immunoSEQ multiplex PCR; TCRdb keeps in-frame clones, though not all of them. The sample lists almost 200,000 clones; approximately 78% were seen once. This CDR3 has 17 amino acids. Between the trimmed V and J ends, which lost 5 bases and 7 bases, there was a span of 23 bases. Germline V gives CDR1 MDHEN, CDR2 SYDVKM. The data are from a study of cytomegalovirus exposure and HLA in healthy donors. Notes on the study in general: First-cohort TCR clusters were later found to tend to co-occur in the 120 or so validation repertoires.

The sample taken for sequencing was PBMCs. The sequence was collected from a woman between 25 and 40 years old in good health and CMV-seronegative. The J gene is TRBJ1-4, the V gene TRBV28, with D maybe TRBD1 (6 bases). In nucleotides, the CDR3 is TGTGCCAGCAGTCAATTCCAAGGACAGCTCGCGGGTGAAAAACTGTTTTTT. Translation: CASSQFQGQLAGEKLFF.